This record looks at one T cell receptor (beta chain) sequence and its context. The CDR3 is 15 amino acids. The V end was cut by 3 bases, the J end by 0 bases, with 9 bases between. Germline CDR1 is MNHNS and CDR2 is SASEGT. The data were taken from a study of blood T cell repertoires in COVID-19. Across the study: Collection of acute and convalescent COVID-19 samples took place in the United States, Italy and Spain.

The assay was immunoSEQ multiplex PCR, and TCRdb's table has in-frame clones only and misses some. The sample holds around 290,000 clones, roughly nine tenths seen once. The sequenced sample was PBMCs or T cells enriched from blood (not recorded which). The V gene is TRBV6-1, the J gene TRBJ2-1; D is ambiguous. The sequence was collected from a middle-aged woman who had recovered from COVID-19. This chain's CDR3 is CASSEAAVSYNEQFF. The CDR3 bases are TGTGCCAGCAGTGAGGCTGCAGTCTCCTACAATGAGCAGTTCTTC.